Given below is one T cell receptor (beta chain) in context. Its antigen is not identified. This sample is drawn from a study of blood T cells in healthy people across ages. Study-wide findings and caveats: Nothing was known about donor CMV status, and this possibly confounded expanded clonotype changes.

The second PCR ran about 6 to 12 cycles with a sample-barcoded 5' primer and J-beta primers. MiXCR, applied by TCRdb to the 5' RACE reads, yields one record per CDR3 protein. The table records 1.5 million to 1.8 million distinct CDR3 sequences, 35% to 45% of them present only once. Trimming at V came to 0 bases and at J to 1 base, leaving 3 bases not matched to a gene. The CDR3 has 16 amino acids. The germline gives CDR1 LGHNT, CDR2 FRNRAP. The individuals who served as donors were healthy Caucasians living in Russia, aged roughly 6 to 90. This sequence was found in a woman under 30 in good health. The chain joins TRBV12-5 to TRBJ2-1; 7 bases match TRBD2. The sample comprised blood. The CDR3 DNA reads TGTGCTAGTGGTTTGGTACCGGGGGGATCCTACAATGAGCAGTTCTTC. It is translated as CASGLVPGGSYNEQFF.